The T cell receptor (beta chain) described here comes from a study of blood T cells in healthy people across ages. A sample-barcoded 5' primer and a J-beta primer mix were used in a second PCR of about 6 to 12 cycles. TCRdb passed the 5' RACE reads through MiXCR, listing each CDR3 protein once. The sample contains hundreds of thousands of distinct CDR3 sequences, 44% of which appear only once. Looked up from germline, CDR1 is MGHDK and CDR2 is SYGVNS. V lost 1 base and J 0 bases, leaving 10 bases between the germline ends. The CDR3 sequence is 16 residues long. This chain connects TRBV25-1 to TRBJ2-1; D ambiguous. This clonotype was obtained from a man in his sixties in good health. The specimen was blood. The CDR3 nucleotides read TGTGCCAGCAGTGAATTTGAGACGGTCTCCTACAATGAGCAGTTCTTC. Residues: CASSEFETVSYNEQFF.